This T cell receptor (beta chain) stems from a study of blood T cell repertoires in COVID-19. Study in general: The United States, Italy and Spain were the sources of the acute and convalescent COVID-19 samples.

Original processing methods: Quantification of nucleated cells was approximated via reference gene primer amplification. Assay used: immunoSEQ multiplex PCR; TCRdb lists only in-frame clones, some missing. That table gives V, J and clone size, and the DNA gave D and trimming. The sample has approximately 45,000 clones, around 88% seen once. Germline V gene lookup returns CDR1 SNHLY and CDR2 FYNNEI. This CDR3 is 14 amino acids long. V shed 6 bases, J shed 8 bases, and the junction held 12 bases outside the gene matches. The chain is built from TRBV2 and TRBJ1-2; 7 nucleotides match TRBD1. The sequencing input was peripheral blood. The receptor was derived from a woman older than 75 with acute or convalescent COVID-19. As DNA, the CDR3 is TGTGCCAGCAGGGGGGACAGCGTACGAACCGGCTACACCTTC. Protein: CASRGDSVRTGYTF.